This TCR beta chain was documented in a study of blood T cells in healthy people across ages. Study results and caveats: Both naive CD4+ cell counts and diversity were greater in long-lived donors than in aged donors. Expanded clonotype changes were possibly confounded by unknown donor CMV status.

The V gene end was trimmed by 1 base and the J gene end by 8 bases; junction bases not matched to a gene: 7. The CDR3 consists of 14 residues. The germline V gene encodes CDR1 MNHNS and CDR2 SASEGT. Primers used in a second PCR of about 7 to 11 cycles were a sample-barcoded 5' primer and a J-beta primer mix. A template-switch adaptor containing 12 random nucleotides labeled each cDNA molecule. TCRdb reprocessed the 5' RACE reads with MiXCR, giving one entry per CDR3 protein. The sample includes some 900,000 distinct CDR3 sequences, around 28% seen only once; the top ten take around a sixth. A few counts support this clonotype. As yet, its antigen is unknown.

The V and J genes are TRBV6-1 and TRBJ1-2, with 7 bases lining up with TRBD1. The sequencing sample was made of blood. This clonotype was sampled from an elderly woman in good health. The CDR3 spells CASSEELTGRGYTF. The CDR3 DNA sequence: TGTGCCAGCAGTGAAGAACTGACAGGGCGAGGCTACACCTTC.